Presented here are 24 T cell receptor beta chains from one specimen sequenced in a study of T-cell reconstitution after alpha-beta-depleted transplantation in children. The TCRbeta library was prepared with unique molecular identifiers. TCRdb called the PCR reads again in MiXCR, with one record for every CDR3 protein. The repertoire holds about 310,000 distinct CDR3 sequences, with approximately 23% as singletons. The sample here was PBMCs, mostly from graft donor cells, taken 180 days after TCRalphabeta/CD19-depleted stem cell transplant. These receptors were obtained from a male patient between 5 and 17 years old who had a stem cell transplant for acute lymphoblastic leukemia, so the T cells may come from the graft donor.

This sequence joins TRBV10-1 and TRBJ2-5; TRBD2 is a possible D gene (6 bases). Deletions cut 2 bases from V and 3 bases from J, with 10 bases between. The germline gives CDR1 WNHNN, CDR2 SYGVQD (reference sequence). The CDR3 is made up of 14 amino acids. This CDR3 reads CASSEPGLEETQYF. In DNA, the CDR3 is TGCGCCAGCAGTGAGCCGGGACTGGAAGAGACCCAGTACTTC.

This clonotype has only a few counts. The genes are TRBV5-1 and TRBJ1-1; D not resolved. This CDR3 is 13 amino acids long. Germline-derived CDR1 and CDR2 are SGHRS and YFSETQ. V was pared by 5 bases and J by 3 bases, with 11 bases between. DNA of the CDR3: TGCGCCAGCAGGCCCGGAGAGGACACTGAAGCTTTCTTT. Translation: CASRPGEDTEAFF.

This clonotype was detected a few times. This chain joins TRBV5-1 and TRBJ2-7, with unresolved D. Germline assignment: CDR1 SGHRS and CDR2 YFSETQ. With 7 bases removed from V and 6 bases from J, the gap between germline ends came to 29 bases. The CDR3 extends over 17 amino acids. CDR3 sequence reads: CASSPRAILRDLREQYF. DNA for the CDR3: TGCGCCAGCTCCCCCCGAGCAATACTGAGAGACCTACGCGAGCAGTACTTC.

The genes are TRBV20-1 and TRBJ2-1; 11 nucleotides agree with TRBD2. The ends lost 4 bases at V and 6 bases at J; junction bases unmatched: 11. The germline CDR1 and CDR2 sequences are DFQATT and SNEGSKA (reference sequence). The length of the CDR3 is 16 residues. The CDR3 nucleotides read TGCAGTGCTAAGATCGTAGCGGGAGGGCCGGCCAATGAGCAGTTCTTC. It codes for CSAKIVAGGPANEQFF.

The chain employs TRBV29-1 and TRBJ2-1; 11 nucleotides line up with TRBD2. The CDR3 contains 14 residues. V was pared by 6 bases and J by 4 bases, with 5 bases of the junction left unmatched. Germline assignment: CDR1 SQVTM and CDR2 ANQGSEA. This chain's CDR3 is CSVPGLAAYNEQFF. The CDR3, as DNA: TGCAGCGTCCCGGGACTAGCGGCATACAATGAGCAGTTCTTC.

This clonotype was picked up many times. The chain uses TRBV29-1 and TRBJ2-7; D gene uncertain. Germline V gene lookup returns CDR1 SQVTM and CDR2 ANQGSEA. V was trimmed by 0 bases and J by 2 bases, leaving 8 bases between them. This CDR3 comprises 13 residues. CDR3 sequence: CSVEDNLPYEQYF. In DNA, the CDR3 is TGCAGCGTTGAAGATAACCTCCCCTACGAGCAGTACTTC.

There are many counts of this clonotype. The genes are TRBV20-1 and TRBJ2-5; possibly TRBD1 or TRBD2 for D (5 bases each). The V gene's germline CDR1 is DFQATT and CDR2 SNEGSKA (reference sequence). The germline V and J ends were trimmed by 8 bases and 1 base, with 20 bases remaining between them. There are 15 residues in the CDR3. The DNA for the CDR3 is TGCAGTACCGATACCTCCCTGGGACCCCAAGAGACCCAGTACTTC. Its translation is CSTDTSLGPQETQYF.

This clonotype was found many times. The V and J genes are TRBV20-1 and TRBJ2-7; 10 nucleotides match TRBD1. The CDR3 is 14 residues long. Germline CDR1 is DFQATT and CDR2 is SNEGSKA (reference sequence). Unmatched junction bases numbered 6, after V lost 1 base and J lost 6 bases. CDR3 sequence reads: CSARADRGRVEQYF. The CDR3 DNA reads TGCAGTGCTAGAGCAGACAGGGGGCGAGTCGAGCAGTACTTC.

This clonotype occurred a few times. The chain uses TRBV20-1 and TRBJ1-2; no clear D gene. Germline CDR1 is DFQATT and CDR2 is SNEGSKA (reference sequence). V lost 2 bases, J lost 3 bases, and 1 base lay in between. The CDR3 consists of 10 residues. The CDR3 sequence is CSARYYGYTF. CDR3 in DNA: TGCAGTGCTAGATACTATGGCTACACCTTC.

The chain is built from TRBV3-1 and TRBJ1-2; tentatively, D is TRBD1 (6 bases). The CDR3 is 14 residues long. The V gene's germline CDR1 is LGHDT and CDR2 YNNKEL (reference sequence). V was pared by 0 bases and J by 8 bases, with 13 bases between. The CDR3 reads CASSQDQQGGGYTF. The CDR3 coding sequence is TGTGCCAGCAGCCAAGATCAACAGGGAGGAGGCTACACCTTC.

The rearrangement uses TRBV5-1 and TRBJ1-5; 11 nucleotides match TRBD1. CDR1 is SGHRS and CDR2 is YFSETQ in the germline V gene. Trimming at V came to 3 bases and at J to 8 bases, leaving 1 base not matched to a gene. The CDR3 sequence is 13 residues long. The CDR3 DNA sequence: TGCGCCAGCAGCTGGGACAGGGGGGAGCCCCAGCATTTT. This gives the protein CASSWDRGEPQHF.

This chain connects TRBV20-1 to TRBJ2-2; weak D call: TRBD2 (5 bases). V dropped 0 bases and J dropped 5 bases, with 13 bases sitting between them. Germline V CDR1 and CDR2: DFQATT, SNEGSKA (reference sequence). This CDR3 is 15 amino acids long. The CDR3, as DNA: TGCAGTGCTAGAGATCTAGCAATGTGGACCGGGGAGCTGTTTTTT. Protein: CSARDLAMWTGELFF.

In its sample, this clonotype was seen a few times. V is TRBV12-3 or TRBV12-4 and J is TRBJ1-1; a possible D gene is TRBD1 (6 bases). V lost 6 bases, J lost 3 bases, and 14 bases lay in between. The CDR3 has 14 amino acids. The CDR3 here is CASSDQSGDTEAFF. The CDR3 DNA is TGTGCCAGCAGCGACCAATCAGGGGACACTGAAGCTTTCTTT.

The gene calls are TRBV28 and TRBJ2-2; 9 bases line up with TRBD1. The CDR3 extends over 15 amino acids. Trimming at V came to 5 bases and at J to 0 bases, leaving 1 base not matched to a gene. Germline V gene lookup returns CDR1 MDHEN and CDR2 SYDVKM. The CDR3 is CASSTGGANTGELFF. CDR3 sequence (DNA): TGTGCCAGCAGTACAGGGGGCGCGAACACCGGGGAGCTGTTTTTT.

This chain connects TRBV3-1 to TRBJ2-1; 11 positions agree with TRBD2. The CDR3 has 16 residues. J was trimmed by 8 bases and V by 3 bases; bases with no gene match: 9. The germline V gene has CDR1 LGHDT and CDR2 YNNKEL (reference sequence). The CDR3 DNA is TGTGCCAGCAGCCATCCCACTAGCGGGAGAGGCTATGAGCAGTTCTTC. The encoded protein is CASSHPTSGRGYEQFF.

V and J are TRBV3-1 and TRBJ1-2; TRBD1 aligns across 7 bases. The CDR3 covers 15 residues. After removal of 0 bases from V and 10 bases from J, the junction contained 11 bases not matched to a gene. Germline CDR1 reads LGHDT; CDR2 reads YNNKEL (reference sequence). The CDR3 reads CASSQDPQGRDSYTF. In DNA form, the CDR3 reads TGTGCCAGCAGCCAAGATCCACAGGGGCGGGACTCCTACACCTTC.

The J gene is TRBJ2-1, the V gene TRBV20-1; tentatively, D is TRBD1 (5 bases). The CDR3 is 17 residues long. V was cut by 1 base and J by 4 bases, with 20 bases left in between. CDR1 is DFQATT and CDR2 is SNEGSKA in the germline V gene (reference sequence). CDR3 bases: TGCAGTGCTAGAGCCCGCCTAAGCAGGGTCGTATACAATGAGCAGTTCTTC. This gives the protein CSARARLSRVVYNEQFF.

There are a few counts of this clonotype. V gene TRBV9 combines with J gene TRBJ2-7, with 12 bases that match TRBD2. V lost 2 bases, J lost 5 bases, and 2 bases stayed unmatched. The CDR3 extends over 14 amino acids. Germline V CDR1 and CDR2: SGDLS, YYNGEE. This chain's CDR3 is CASSVTSGSDEQYF. In DNA, the CDR3 is TGTGCCAGCAGCGTGACTAGCGGGAGTGACGAGCAGTACTTC.

This clonotype was seen a handful of times. The CDR3 sequence is CSARWGETQYF. The CDR3 nucleotides read TGCAGTGCTAGATGGGGGGAGACCCAGTACTTC. The V call is TRBV20-1, the J call TRBJ2-5; the D call may be TRBD1 or TRBD2 (5 bases each). The CDR3 totals 11 residues. V shed 2 bases and J shed 5 bases, with 6 bases lying between them. Germline V CDR1 and CDR2: DFQATT, SNEGSKA (reference sequence).

This clonotype has more than one count but fewer than ten. V usage is TRBV24-1 and J usage is TRBJ2-2, with 7 positions matching TRBD2. CDR1 is KGHDR and CDR2 is SFDVKD in the germline V gene. With V trimmed by 1 base and J by 1 base, 2 bases remained unmatched. The CDR3 runs to 16 residues. The CDR3 DNA is TGTGCCACCAGTGATTTAAAGCGGGGGAACACCGGGGAGCTGTTTTTT. Translation gives CATSDLKRGNTGELFF.

As to this clonotype: This likely comes from a read error, as the CDR3 has no conserved phenylalanine or tryptophan at its end. The chain employs TRBV5-1 and TRBJ2-7; 14 bases are shared with TRBD2. Germline CDR1 and CDR2: SGHRS and YFSETQ. This CDR3 has 16 residues. The V segment lost 3 bases and the J segment 1 base; nucleotides outside the gene matches: 3. As DNA, the CDR3 is TGCGCCAGCAGCTGGGGACTAGCGGGAGTGTCCTACGAGCAGTACTAC. Translation gives CASSWGLAGVSYEQYY.

This clonotype has just a few counts. The V and J genes are TRBV10-3 and TRBJ2-7; 7 nucleotides agree with TRBD2. CDR1 is ENHRY, CDR2 SYGVKD, per germline. V lost 3 bases, J lost 1 base, and 9 bases stayed unmatched. The CDR3 contains 16 residues. The CDR3 reads CAISDPPTSESYEQYF. The CDR3 DNA follows: TGTGCCATCAGTGATCCCCCAACTAGCGAATCCTACGAGCAGTACTTC.

The J gene is TRBJ2-3, the V gene TRBV7-3; TRBD1 matches 7 bases. This CDR3 contains 16 residues. The trim removed 1 base at V and 1 base at J, leaving 5 bases unmatched. Germline assignment: CDR1 SGHTA and CDR2 FQGTGA. CDR3: CASSLRTGAGTDTQYF. The CDR3 nucleotides read TGTGCCAGCAGCTTAAGAACAGGGGCCGGCACAGATACGCAGTATTTT.

This clonotype showed up just a few times. The genes are TRBV2 and TRBJ2-7, with D hard to call. The length of the CDR3 is 12 residues. The V and J ends lost 3 bases and 5 bases respectively, with 8 bases between them. Germline values: CDR1 SNHLY, CDR2 FYNNEI. CDR3 sequence: CASSDLVDEQYF. The CDR3 bases are TGTGCCAGCAGTGATTTGGTTGACGAGCAGTACTTC.